One and the same sample provided the 26 T cell receptor beta chains below, sequenced in a study of blood T cell repertoires in COVID-19. Generated by immunoSEQ multiplex PCR, the TCRdb table keeps only in-frame clones and is missing some. This sample yields 130,000 to 150,000 clones, of which 65% to 85% are seen a single time; more than 5% belongs to the top ten. Source material: PBMCs or T cells enriched from blood (not recorded which). The origin of the receptors is a woman between 50 and 59 years old who had been exposed to COVID-19.

V is TRBV5-4 and J is TRBJ2-3; D gene ambiguous. The ends were cut back, 3 bases at V and 4 bases at J, with 9 bases in the middle. Germline assignment: CDR1 SGHNT and CDR2 YYREEE (reference sequence). CDR3 length equals 13 residues. CDR3 nucleotide sequence: TGTGCCAGCAGCTCCAGGTGGGCAGATACGCAGTATTTT. It encodes CASSSRWADTQYF.

V gene TRBV5-6 combines with J gene TRBJ2-7, with TRBD1 as a possible D gene (5 bases). V lost 4 bases and J lost 5, with 19 bases in between. The CDR3 consists of 15 residues. Germline V lookup: CDR1 SGHDT, CDR2 YYEEEE. The DNA of the CDR3 is TGTGCCAGCAGCCCTTTGCAGGGTAATTTGAACGAGCAGTACTTC. Translation gives CASSPLQGNLNEQYF.

The genes are TRBV20-1 and TRBJ1-2; a weak D match, TRBD1 (5 bases). The CDR3 is 11 residues long. Per the germline V gene, CDR1 is DFQATT and CDR2 is SNEGSKA (reference sequence). CDR3: CGGGGGYGYTF. The CDR3 DNA is TGCGGGGGAGGTGGGGGTTATGGCTACACCTTC.

The chain recombines TRBV5-8 with TRBJ2-1; D may be TRBD1 (6 bases). This CDR3 comprises 13 residues. The germline V gene encodes CDR1 SGHTS and CDR2 YDEGEE. V lost 2 bases and J lost 7, with 10 bases in between. CDR3: CASSLQGRNEQFF. The CDR3 region has the DNA TGTGCCAGCAGCTTACAGGGTAGAAATGAGCAGTTCTTC. Variable domain in full (rest from reference TRBV5-8 and TRBJ2-1): EAGVTQSPTHLIKTRGQQATLRCSPISGHTSVYWYQQALGLGLQFLLWYDEGEERNRGNFPPRFSGRQFPNYSSELNVNALELEDSALYLCASSLQGRNEQFFGPGTRLTVL.

This chain connects TRBV9 to TRBJ2-2, with 8 positions matching TRBD1. This CDR3 has 17 amino acids. In germline, CDR1 is SGDLS, CDR2 YYNGEE. V lost 3 bases, J lost 4 bases, and 11 bases stayed unmatched. The CDR3 loop is CASSAGTGMRSTGELFF. The CDR3 DNA sequence: TGTGCCAGCAGCGCTGGGACAGGAATGCGGAGCACCGGGGAGCTGTTTTTT.

The chain recombines TRBV15 with TRBJ1-2; TRBD1 is a possible D gene (6 bases). Germline loops: CDR1 LNHNV, CDR2 YYDKDF (reference sequence). Trimming took 5 bases from V and 10 from J, leaving 20 bases between them. There are 14 residues in the CDR3. CDR3 in DNA: TGTGCCACCAGCGGCCGCTGGACAGTCACCTTCTACACCTTC. This translates into CATSGRWTVTFYTF.

The chain is built from TRBV14 and TRBJ2-1; 14 nucleotides agree with TRBD2. Trimming cost V 3 bases and J 13 bases; bases outside gene matches: 23. The CDR3 extends over 20 amino acids. Germline V CDR1 and CDR2: SGHDN, FVKESK. The CDR3 protein is CASSQSKPGLAGVDSPYQFF. Here the CDR3 DNA reads TGTGCCAGCAGCCAGTCGAAGCCGGGACTAGCGGGGGTAGACTCCCCTTACCAGTTCTTC.

V and J are TRBV3-1 (or the pseudogene TRBV3-2) and TRBJ2-7, with a weak D call TRBD2 (5 bases). V lost 1 base to trimming and J lost 2 bases, with 24 bases between them. CDR3 size: 19 residues. Germline assignment: CDR1 LGHDT and CDR2 YNNKEL (reference sequence). Written as DNA, the CDR3 is TGTGCCAGCAGCCAAGCCTTTCCCCTGACCAGCGTGAGGGCCTACGAGCAGTACTTC. Protein: CASSQAFPLTSVRAYEQYF.

The chain has TRBV29-1 and TRBJ2-1; tentative D call: TRBD1 (6 bases). The CDR3 extends over 11 amino acids. Germline CDR1 SQVTM, CDR2 ANQGSEA. Trimming shortened V by 7 bases and J by 8 bases, and 12 bases separated the two germline ends. CDR3 in DNA: TGCAGCGGGGCGCACAGGGATGAGCAGTTCTTC. This sequence encodes CSGAHRDEQFF.

V gene TRBV5-1 combines with J gene TRBJ2-5; maybe TRBD2 (5 bases). The CDR3 has 13 amino acids. Germline values: CDR1 SGHRS, CDR2 YFSETQ. Deletions cut 3 bases from V and 0 bases from J, with 6 bases between. The DNA of the CDR3 is TGCGCCAGCAGCTGGACTTACCAAGAGACCCAGTACTTC. Its translation is CASSWTYQETQYF.

J is TRBJ2-7 and V is TRBV18; 11 positions agree with TRBD2. CDR3 length: 14 residues. CDR1 KGHSH and CDR2 LQKENI come from the germline V gene. Trimming removed 6 bases from V and 4 bases from J; junction bases left unmatched: 5. CDR3 protein: CASSPSGGQYEQYF. DNA for the CDR3: TGTGCCAGCTCGCCTAGCGGGGGGCAATACGAGCAGTACTTC.

This chain joins TRBV12-3 or TRBV12-4 and TRBJ1-6; D unclear. The V gene lost 0 bases and the J gene lost 16 bases, with 10 bases spanning the gap. The CDR3 is made up of 12 amino acids. The CDR3 protein is CASSLAILRLHF. CDR3 coding DNA: TGTGCCAGCAGTTTAGCGATTTTACGGCTCCACTTT.

This clone was recorded a few times. This chain connects TRBV27 to TRBJ2-7, with TRBD1 as a possible D gene (6 bases). Germline assignment: CDR1 MNHEY and CDR2 SMNVEV (reference sequence). Trimming shortened V by 3 bases and J by 2 bases, and 8 bases separated the two germline ends. The CDR3 length is 13 residues. In DNA form, the CDR3 reads TGTGCCAGCAGTTTCGGACAGACCTACGAGCAGTACTTC. Residues: CASSFGQTYEQYF.

V gene TRBV11-3 combines with J gene TRBJ2-2, with a possible D match to TRBD2 (5 bases). Trimming stripped 4 bases from V and 4 bases from J, with 10 bases between. From germline, CDR1 is SGHNT and CDR2 YENEEA. CDR3 length equals 14 residues. The CDR3 here is CASSSLRATGELFF. The CDR3 nucleotides read TGTGCCAGCAGCTCCCTGCGGGCCACCGGGGAGCTGTTTTTT.

The rearrangement joins TRBV2 to TRBJ2-1; D gene ambiguous. The ends were cut back, 2 bases at V and 5 bases at J, with 7 bases in the middle. Germline V lookup: CDR1 SNHLY, CDR2 FYNNEI. This CDR3 comprises 13 residues. This CDR3 is CASSEWQNNEQFF. For the CDR3, the DNA is TGTGCCAGCAGTGAATGGCAGAACAATGAGCAGTTCTTC. Combining the CDR3 with reference TRBV2 and TRBJ2-1 gives the whole variable domain EPEVTQTPSHQVTQMGQEVILRCVPISNHLYFYWYRQILGQKVEFLVSFYNNEISEKSEIFDDQFSVERPDGSNFTLKIRSTKLEDSAMYFCASSEWQNNEQFFGPGTRLTVL.

The V call is TRBV27, the J call TRBJ1-4, with 9 positions matching TRBD1. The CDR3 is 15 residues long. V lost 3 bases, J lost 7 bases, and 6 bases stayed unmatched. The germline V gene has CDR1 MNHEY and CDR2 SMNVEV (reference sequence). The CDR3 coding sequence is TGTGCCAGCAGTTTTAGGGACAGGGTGGGTGAAAAACTGTTTTTT. This translates into CASSFRDRVGEKLFF.

This clone was observed many times. This sequence joins TRBV7-2 and TRBJ1-2; D is possibly TRBD1 (6 bases). The V gene's germline CDR1 is SGHTA and CDR2 FQGNSA. Trimming stripped 1 base from V and 8 bases from J, with 17 bases between. The CDR3 is made up of 15 amino acids. CDR3 DNA sequence: TGTGCCAGCAGCTTAGATGGCAGGGGCTGGGGCGGCTACACCTTC. This sequence encodes CASSLDGRGWGGYTF.

J is TRBJ1-2 and V is TRBV20-1; perhaps TRBD1 as D (5 bases). The CDR3 has 14 residues. CDR1 DFQATT and CDR2 SNEGSKA come from the germline V gene (reference sequence). V lost 3 bases and J 0 bases, leaving 11 bases between the germline ends. The CDR3: CSASFRATNYGYTF. The CDR3 DNA sequence: TGCAGTGCTAGTTTCAGGGCCACTAACTATGGCTACACCTTC.

This clone has just a few counts. The chain is built from TRBV25-1 and TRBJ1-4, with 7 bases lining up with TRBD1. Per the germline V gene, CDR1 is MGHDK and CDR2 is SYGVNS. The CDR3 extends over 15 amino acids. With 7 bases clipped from V and 7 bases from J, the junction kept 12 bases outside the gene matches. The CDR3 coding sequence is TGTGCCAGCACCGCACGCTACAGGGGATCTGAAAAACTGTTTTTT. Translating it yields CASTARYRGSEKLFF.

V gene TRBV9 combines with J gene TRBJ1-4, with 10 nucleotides matching TRBD1. With 3 bases clipped from V and 8 bases from J, the junction kept 4 bases outside the gene matches. The CDR3 contains 14 residues. Germline CDR1 SGDLS, CDR2 YYNGEE. The DNA of the CDR3 is TGTGCCAGCAGCGGACAGGGGGCGGCCGAAAAACTGTTTTTT. Its translation: CASSGQGAAEKLFF.

The V and J genes are TRBV7-9 and TRBJ2-1; 11 bases are shared with TRBD2. The CDR3 has 15 amino acids. The V gene end was trimmed by 3 bases and the J gene end by 9 bases; junction bases not matched to a gene: 7. Germline CDR1 is SEHNR and CDR2 is FQNEAQ (reference sequence). CDR3 sequence reads: CASSFSLAGVVEQFF. CDR3 bases: TGTGCCAGCAGCTTTTCACTAGCGGGAGTAGTTGAGCAGTTCTTC.

The rearrangement joins TRBV7-9 to TRBJ2-7, with 9 bases identical to TRBD1. With V trimmed by 3 bases and J by 1 base, 7 bases remained unmatched. The CDR3 loop spans 16 amino acids. Germline CDR1 reads SEHNR; CDR2 reads FQNEAQ (reference sequence). The CDR3 protein is CASSFYRGQFSYEQYF. DNA of the CDR3: TGTGCCAGCAGCTTTTACAGGGGGCAGTTTTCCTACGAGCAGTACTTC.

This clone was seen a few times. The J gene is TRBJ1-2, the V gene TRBV18, with 11 positions matching TRBD1. The CDR3 sequence is 15 residues long. V shed 5 bases, J shed 1 base, and the junction held 3 bases outside the gene matches. Germline V gene data show CDR1 as KGHSH and CDR2 as LQKENI. CDR3 DNA sequence: TGTGCCAGCTCATTGGGACAGGGGGATAACTATGGCTACACCTTC. Protein: CASSLGQGDNYGYTF.

The CDR3 sequence is CASSPGGYTEAFF. As DNA, the CDR3 is TGTGCCAGCAGTCCAGGGGGCTACACTGAAGCTTTCTTT. The chain carries TRBV12-3 or TRBV12-4 and TRBJ1-1, with TRBD1 matching 8 bases. V trimming: 5 bases; J trimming: 3 bases; junction bases outside the gene matches: 2. CDR3 length: 13 residues.

V usage is TRBV2 and J usage is TRBJ2-1; D is possibly TRBD1 (6 bases). V shed 6 bases and J shed 10 bases, with 22 bases lying between them. Germline V CDR1 and CDR2: SNHLY, FYNNEI. The CDR3 sequence is 15 residues long. The CDR3 sequence: CASSPQGFQAREQFF. The CDR3 bases are TGTGCCAGCAGCCCTCAGGGGTTTCAAGCACGAGAGCAGTTCTTC.

The chain carries TRBV30 and TRBJ1-1; D might be TRBD1 (5 bases). Germline loops: CDR1 GTSNPN, CDR2 SVGIG (reference sequence). Trimming cost V 0 bases and J 10 bases, with 15 bases left between them. This CDR3 spans 13 amino acids. This CDR3 reads CAWSVGGVWRAFF. Written as DNA, the CDR3 is TGTGCCTGGAGTGTAGGAGGGGTTTGGAGAGCTTTCTTT.